What follows are 2 T cell receptor beta chains derived from one specimen sequenced in a study of T cell repertoires in cytomegalovirus infection. Using its own MiXCR run on the reads, TCRdb lists one record per CDR3 protein. The sample includes roughly 730,000 distinct CDR3 sequences, about 30% of them seen just once. The antigens of these receptors remain unknown. Sequenced here: cultured PBMCs, sampled from culture after CMV antigen stimulation. The origin of the receptors is a human donor in good health (CMV status not recorded). Some clones in this sample may be carry-over from other donors' samples.

This clonotype was picked up a small number of times. The rearrangement joins TRBV19 to TRBJ1-3; D is ambiguous. Trimming cost V 9 bases and J 2 bases, with 14 bases left between them. The germline V gene encodes CDR1 LNHDA and CDR2 SQIVND (reference sequence). The CDR3 extends over 14 amino acids. The CDR3 loop reads CASIGRGPGNTIYF. DNA for the CDR3: TGTGCCAGCATCGGACGGGGTCCTGGAAACACCATATATTTT.

Note on this clonotype: Its ends do not fully match the called genes, so a read error is possible. This rearrangement joins TRBV20-1 to TRBJ2-1; D is perhaps TRBD2 (6 bases). CDR3 size: 16 residues. Germline lookup yields CDR1 DFQATT and CDR2 SNEGSKA (reference sequence). Here the CDR3 DNA reads TGCAGTGCTAGAGACTGGGGGACTCTGGCCTACAATGAGGAGTTCTTC. This encodes CSARDWGTLAYNEEFF.